This TCR beta chain was observed in a study of T cell responses to AZD1222 COVID-19 vaccine. Study observations and caveats: The donors showed a predominance of white British ancestry and of females, with possible underestimation of clonal diversity.

As for this clone: Its antigen remains unknown.

The germline V gene encodes CDR1 MNHEY and CDR2 SMNVEV (reference sequence). The CDR3 is 13 amino acids. Trimming cost V 0 bases and J 6 bases, with 7 bases left between them. Generated by immunoSEQ multiplex PCR, the TCRdb table keeps only in-frame clones and is missing some. The table includes approximately 180,000 clones, more than 80% detected once. V is TRBV27 and J is TRBJ2-3, with a weak D call TRBD1 (6 bases). The origin of this receptor is an adult in good health. Sequences were derived from peripheral blood, sampled on day 0 of AZD1222 vaccination. CDR3 DNA sequence: TGTGCCAGCAGTTTATCAACAGGGGATACGCAGTATTTT. Protein: CASSLSTGDTQYF.